This T cell receptor beta chain was obtained from a study of CD8+ T cells in alopecia areata. As for the study in general: Treatment comprised oral tofacitinib, 5 to 10 mg twice daily, in treated patients.

Treatment: oral pan-JAK inhibitor, 5-10 mg twice daily. This CDR3 is 15 amino acids long. V lost 6 bases and J 0 bases, leaving 16 bases between the germline ends. Per the germline V gene, CDR1 is SGHDT and CDR2 is YYEEEE. This clone has only a few counts. The sequencing template was cDNA reverse transcribed from extracted RNA. Generated by immunoSEQ multiplex PCR, the TCRdb table keeps only in-frame clones and is missing some. The sample has over 150,000 clones, about 55% seen once. The specimen comprised CD8+ T cells sorted from blood, sampled at week 24, from a patient treated with tofacitinib. The rearrangement joins TRBV5-6 to TRBJ2-7; D may be TRBD1 or TRBD2 (5 bases each). The TCR originated in a human donor with alopecia areata. The DNA for the CDR3 is TGTGCCAGCAATCTTAAGGGGACCAACTCCTACGAGCAGTACTTC. Its protein is CASNLKGTNSYEQYF.